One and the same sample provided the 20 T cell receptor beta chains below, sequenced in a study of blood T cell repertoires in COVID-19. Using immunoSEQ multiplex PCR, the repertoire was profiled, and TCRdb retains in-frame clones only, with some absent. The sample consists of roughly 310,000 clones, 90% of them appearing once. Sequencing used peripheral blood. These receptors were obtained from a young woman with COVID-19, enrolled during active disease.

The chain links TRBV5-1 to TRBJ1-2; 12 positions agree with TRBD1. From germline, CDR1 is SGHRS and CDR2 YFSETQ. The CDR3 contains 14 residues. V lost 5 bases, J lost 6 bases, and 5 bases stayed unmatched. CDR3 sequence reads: CASSWDRGLDGYTF. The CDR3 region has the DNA TGCGCCAGCAGTTGGGACAGGGGGCTCGATGGCTACACCTTC. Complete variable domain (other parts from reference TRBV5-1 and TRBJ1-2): KAGVTQTPRYLIKTRGQQVTLSCSPISGHRSVSWYQQTPGQGLQFLFEYFSETQRNKGNFPGRFSGRQFSNSRSEMNVSTLELGDSALYLCASSWDRGLDGYTFGSGTRLTVV.

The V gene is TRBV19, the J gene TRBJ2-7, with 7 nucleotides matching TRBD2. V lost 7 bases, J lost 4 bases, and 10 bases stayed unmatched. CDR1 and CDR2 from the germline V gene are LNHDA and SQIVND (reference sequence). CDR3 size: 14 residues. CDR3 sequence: CASTSSGGRYEQYF. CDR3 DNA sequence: TGTGCCAGTACGTCTAGCGGAGGACGATACGAGCAGTACTTC.

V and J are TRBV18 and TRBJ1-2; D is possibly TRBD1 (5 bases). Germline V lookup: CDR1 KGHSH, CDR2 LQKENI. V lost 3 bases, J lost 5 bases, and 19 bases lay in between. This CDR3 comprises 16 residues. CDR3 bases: TGTGCCAGCTCACCCACAGACGGGACGGGACTATATGGCTACACCTTC. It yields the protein CASSPTDGTGLYGYTF.

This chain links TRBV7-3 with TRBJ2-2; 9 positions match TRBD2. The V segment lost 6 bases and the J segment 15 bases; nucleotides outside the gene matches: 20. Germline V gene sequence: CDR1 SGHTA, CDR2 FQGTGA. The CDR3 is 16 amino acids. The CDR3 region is CASREKAGGLRGLLFF. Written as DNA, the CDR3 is TGTGCCAGCAGAGAGAAAGCGGGAGGCCTGCGGGGTTTGTTGTTTTTT.

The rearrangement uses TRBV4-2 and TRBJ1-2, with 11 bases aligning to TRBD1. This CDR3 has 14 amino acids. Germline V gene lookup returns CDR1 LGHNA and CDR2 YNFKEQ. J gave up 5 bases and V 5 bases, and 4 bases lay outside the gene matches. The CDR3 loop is CASSSGQGEYGYTF. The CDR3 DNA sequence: TGTGCCAGCAGCTCGGGACAGGGGGAGTATGGCTACACCTTC.

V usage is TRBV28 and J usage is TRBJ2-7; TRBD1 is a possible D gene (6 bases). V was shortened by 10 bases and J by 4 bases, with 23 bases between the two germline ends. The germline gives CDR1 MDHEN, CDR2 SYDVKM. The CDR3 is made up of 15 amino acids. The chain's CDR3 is CATTPPRGDLYEQYF. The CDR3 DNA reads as TGTGCCACCACCCCCCCCAGGGGTGATCTGTACGAGCAGTACTTC.

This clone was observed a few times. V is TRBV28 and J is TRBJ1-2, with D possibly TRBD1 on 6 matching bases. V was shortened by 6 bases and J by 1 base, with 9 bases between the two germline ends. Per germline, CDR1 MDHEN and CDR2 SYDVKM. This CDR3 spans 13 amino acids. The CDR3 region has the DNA TGTGCCAGCAGCCAGGACAGTAACTATGGCTACACCTTC. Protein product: CASSQDSNYGYTF.

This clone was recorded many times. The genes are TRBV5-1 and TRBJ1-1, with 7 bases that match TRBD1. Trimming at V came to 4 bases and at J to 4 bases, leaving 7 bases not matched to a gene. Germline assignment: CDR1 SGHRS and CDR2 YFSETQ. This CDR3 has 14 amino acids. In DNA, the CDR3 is TGCGCCAGCAGCCAAGAACAGGGGCGCACTGAAGCTTTCTTT. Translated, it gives CASSQEQGRTEAFF. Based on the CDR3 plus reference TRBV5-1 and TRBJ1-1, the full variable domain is KAGVTQTPRYLIKTRGQQVTLSCSPISGHRSVSWYQQTPGQGLQFLFEYFSETQRNKGNFPGRFSGRQFSNSRSEMNVSTLELGDSALYLCASSQEQGRTEAFFGQGTRLTVV.

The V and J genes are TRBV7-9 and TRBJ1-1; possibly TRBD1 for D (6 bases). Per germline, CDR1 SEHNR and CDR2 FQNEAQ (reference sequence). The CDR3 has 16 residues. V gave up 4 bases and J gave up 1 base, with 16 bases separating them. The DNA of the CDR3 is TGTGCCAGCAGCTCCGCGACAGGTTTAAGGAACACTGAAGCTTTCTTT. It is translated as CASSSATGLRNTEAFF.

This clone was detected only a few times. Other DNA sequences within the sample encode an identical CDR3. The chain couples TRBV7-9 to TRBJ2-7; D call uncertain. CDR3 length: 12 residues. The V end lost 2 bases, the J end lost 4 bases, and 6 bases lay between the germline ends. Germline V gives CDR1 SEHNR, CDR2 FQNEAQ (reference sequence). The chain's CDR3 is CASSLSSYEQYF. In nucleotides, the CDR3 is TGTGCCAGCAGCTTATCTTCGTACGAGCAGTACTTC.

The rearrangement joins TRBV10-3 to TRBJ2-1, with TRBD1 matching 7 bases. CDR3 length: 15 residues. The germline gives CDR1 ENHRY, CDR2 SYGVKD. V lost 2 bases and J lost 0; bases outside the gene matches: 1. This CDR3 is CAISEAGGSYNEQFF. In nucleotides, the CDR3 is TGTGCCATCAGTGAGGCAGGGGGCTCCTACAATGAGCAGTTCTTC.

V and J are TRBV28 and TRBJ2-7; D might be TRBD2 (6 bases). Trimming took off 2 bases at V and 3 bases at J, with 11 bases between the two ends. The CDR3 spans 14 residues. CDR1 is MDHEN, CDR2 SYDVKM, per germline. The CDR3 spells CASSLPRGIYEQYF. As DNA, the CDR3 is TGTGCCAGCAGTTTACCCCGGGGGATCTACGAGCAGTACTTC.

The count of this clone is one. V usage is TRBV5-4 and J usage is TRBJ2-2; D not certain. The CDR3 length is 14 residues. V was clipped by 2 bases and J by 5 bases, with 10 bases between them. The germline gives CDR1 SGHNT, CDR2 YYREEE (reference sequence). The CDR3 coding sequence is TGTGCCAGCAGCTTTGCTCTCGGGACCGGGGAGCTGTTTTTT. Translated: CASSFALGTGELFF.

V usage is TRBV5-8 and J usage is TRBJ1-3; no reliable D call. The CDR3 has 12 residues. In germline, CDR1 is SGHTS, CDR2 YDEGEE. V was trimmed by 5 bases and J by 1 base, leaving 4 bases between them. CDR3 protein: CASRRSGNTIYF. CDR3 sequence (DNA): TGTGCCAGCAGGCGATCTGGAAACACCATATATTTT.

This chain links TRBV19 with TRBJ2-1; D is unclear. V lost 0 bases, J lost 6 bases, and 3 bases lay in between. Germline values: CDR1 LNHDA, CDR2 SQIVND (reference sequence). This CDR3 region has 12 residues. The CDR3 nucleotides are TGTGCCAGTAGTATAGACGGCAATGAGCAGTTCTTC. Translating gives CASSIDGNEQFF.

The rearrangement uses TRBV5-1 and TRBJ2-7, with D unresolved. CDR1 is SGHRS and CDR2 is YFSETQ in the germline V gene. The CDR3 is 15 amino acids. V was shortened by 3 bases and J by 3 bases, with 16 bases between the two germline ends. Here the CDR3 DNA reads TGCGCCAGCAGCTCCTTCGGTGGTTCGGGCTACGAGCAGTACTTC. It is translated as CASSSFGGSGYEQYF.

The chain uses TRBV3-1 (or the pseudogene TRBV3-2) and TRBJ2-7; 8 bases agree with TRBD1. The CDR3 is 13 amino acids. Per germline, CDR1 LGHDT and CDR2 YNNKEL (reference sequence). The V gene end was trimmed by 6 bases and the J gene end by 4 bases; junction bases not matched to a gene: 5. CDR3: CASSPTGAYEQYF. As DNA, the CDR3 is TGTGCCAGCAGTCCGACAGGGGCTTACGAGCAGTACTTC.

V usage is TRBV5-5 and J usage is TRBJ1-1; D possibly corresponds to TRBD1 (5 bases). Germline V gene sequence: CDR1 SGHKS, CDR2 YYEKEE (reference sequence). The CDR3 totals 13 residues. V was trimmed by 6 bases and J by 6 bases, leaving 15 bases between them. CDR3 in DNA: TGTGCCAGCATCGCGCCGGGGGGATCTGAAGCTTTCTTT. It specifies CASIAPGGSEAFF.

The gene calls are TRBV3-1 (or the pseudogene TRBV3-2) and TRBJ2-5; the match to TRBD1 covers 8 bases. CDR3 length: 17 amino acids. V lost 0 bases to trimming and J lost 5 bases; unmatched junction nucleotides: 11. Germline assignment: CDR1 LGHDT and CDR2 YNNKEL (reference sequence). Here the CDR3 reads CASSQDHGAGGRETQYF. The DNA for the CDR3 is TGTGCCAGCAGCCAAGATCATGGGGCAGGGGGCCGGGAGACCCAGTACTTC.

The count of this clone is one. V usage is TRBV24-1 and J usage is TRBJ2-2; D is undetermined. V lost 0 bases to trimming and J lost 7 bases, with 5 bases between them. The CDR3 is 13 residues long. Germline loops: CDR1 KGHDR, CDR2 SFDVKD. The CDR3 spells CATSDLISGELFF. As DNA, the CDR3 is TGTGCCACCAGTGATTTGATTAGCGGGGAGCTGTTTTTT.